These 14 T cell receptor beta chains were sequenced from one sample in a study of blood T cell repertoires in COVID-19 (dated by TCRdb to 2019 to 2021). Library creation used the immunoSEQ multiplex PCR assay. TCRdb retrieved this table from immuneACCESS and kept in-frame rearrangements only. Not all clones are present; in checked studies, unresolved V genes account for under half, and no reason is known for the remainder. The sample table shows about 55,000 clones, and 65% to 85% are seen once. Under 14% of the sample is in the top ten clones. Sequenced input: peripheral blood. These receptors all come from a man aged 80 or over with COVID-19, enrolled during active disease.

The V call is TRBV4-1, the J call TRBJ1-2; 9 nucleotides match TRBD1. Germline CDR1 reads MGHRA; CDR2 reads YSYEKL. CDR3 length: 13 residues. J gave up 8 bases and V 3 bases, and 4 bases lay outside the gene matches. The CDR3 reads CASSHDRGRGYTF. The CDR3 DNA reads as TGCGCCAGCAGCCACGACAGGGGGAGAGGCTACACCTTC.

The chain combines TRBV29-1 with TRBJ2-2; 9 nucleotides agree with TRBD2. Looked up from germline, CDR1 is SQVTM and CDR2 is ANQGSEA. The CDR3 has 15 residues. The junction had 10 bases not matched to a gene; V was cut back by 4 bases and J by 7 bases. CDR3 sequence reads: CSVVASGISVGELFF. The CDR3 nucleotides are TGCAGCGTTGTCGCTAGCGGGATATCGGTCGGGGAGCTGTTTTTT.

The V call is TRBV4-1, the J call TRBJ2-1, with D possibly matching TRBD1 (7 bases). V was trimmed by 1 base and J by 8 bases, leaving 18 bases between them. The CDR3 loop spans 16 amino acids. The germline V gene has CDR1 MGHRA and CDR2 YSYEKL. CDR3 amino acids: CASSQGGGGPRDEQFF. As DNA, the CDR3 is TGCGCCAGCAGCCAAGGCGGAGGGGGCCCTCGTGATGAGCAGTTCTTC.

This clone was detected a few times. V is TRBV11-3 and J is TRBJ2-1; 10 bases are a match to TRBD1. V was clipped by 5 bases and J by 4 bases; unmatched bases: 8. This CDR3 spans 16 amino acids. Germline V lookup: CDR1 SGHNT, CDR2 YENEEA. As DNA, the CDR3 is TGTGCCAGCAGCCCCGCCCGGACAGGGGGATACAATGAGCAGTTCTTC. This codes for CASSPARTGGYNEQFF.

The genes are TRBV6-5 and TRBJ1-2; D might be TRBD1 (5 bases). The CDR3 totals 14 residues. Per germline, CDR1 MNHEY and CDR2 SVGAGI. V was shortened by 0 bases and J by 4 bases, with 9 bases between the two germline ends. The CDR3 coding sequence is TGTGCCAGCAGTTACTCAGGGGTCGGCTATGGCTACACCTTC. This codes for CASSYSGVGYGYTF.

This chain links TRBV3-1 (or the pseudogene TRBV3-2) with TRBJ2-7, with TRBD1 matching over 9 bases. This CDR3 contains 16 residues. V shed 4 bases and J 0 bases; nucleotides not matched to a gene: 7. Per germline, CDR1 LGHDT and CDR2 YNNKEL (reference sequence). CDR3 in DNA: TGTGCCAGCAGCCCGAACCCGGGACAGGGCTCCTACGAGCAGTACTTC. It codes for CASSPNPGQGSYEQYF.

The genes are TRBV5-1 and TRBJ1-1; the D gene is possibly TRBD1 (5 bases). In germline, CDR1 is SGHRS, CDR2 YFSETQ. Between the trimmed V and J ends, which lost 7 bases and 1 base, there was a span of 11 bases. This CDR3 comprises 13 residues. The CDR3 loop reads CASSEGWNTEAFF. CDR3 DNA sequence: TGCGCCAGCTCGGAGGGGTGGAACACTGAAGCTTTCTTT.

The genes are TRBV27 and TRBJ2-7; weak D call: TRBD2 (6 bases). Looked up from germline, CDR1 is MNHEY and CDR2 is SMNVEV (reference sequence). The CDR3 is made up of 15 amino acids. V lost 5 bases and J 1 base, leaving 15 bases between the germline ends. Written as DNA, the CDR3 is TGTGCCAGCAGTGCCTGGGGAGGCGGATCCTACGAGCAGTACGTC. Translating gives CASSAWGGGSYEQYV.

The CDR3 sequence is CASSLASGSVDTGELFF. In DNA, the CDR3 is TGCGCCAGCAGCTTGGCCAGCGGGAGCGTTGACACCGGGGAGCTGTTTTTT. The chain links TRBV5-1 to TRBJ2-2, with 8 bases aligning to TRBD2. The CDR3 totals 17 residues. J lost 3 bases, V lost 0 bases, and 7 bases had no gene match. In germline, CDR1 is SGHRS, CDR2 YFSETQ.

The CDR3 is CASSPRGTSGEDTGELFF. The CDR3 bases are TGTGCCAGCAGCCCGCGCGGGACTAGCGGGGAGGACACCGGGGAGCTGTTTTTT. V and J are TRBV7-2 and TRBJ2-2; 13 bases line up with TRBD2. The V gene's germline CDR1 is SGHTA and CDR2 FQGNSA. The CDR3 is 18 residues long. V was clipped by 5 bases and J by 3 bases; unmatched bases: 9.

CDR3 loop: CATSEPEIAGGSTQYF. The CDR3 nucleotides are TGTGCCACCAGTGAACCCGAGATAGCGGGGGGCAGCACCCAGTACTTC. This chain connects TRBV24-1 to TRBJ2-5, with TRBD2 matching over 10 bases. This CDR3 has 16 amino acids. V lost 4 bases, J lost 8 bases, and 12 bases stayed unmatched. Germline CDR1 KGHDR, CDR2 SFDVKD.

V gene TRBV25-1 combines with J gene TRBJ1-1; TRBD1 matches at 10 bases. V shed 6 bases, J shed 6 bases, and the junction held 7 bases outside the gene matches. Germline V lookup: CDR1 MGHDK, CDR2 SYGVNS. This CDR3 comprises 14 residues. As DNA, the CDR3 is TGTGCCAGCAGGCAAGGGGACAGGGGAGCTGAAGCTTTCTTT. Translated, it gives CASRQGDRGAEAFF.

V gene TRBV19 combines with J gene TRBJ1-2, with D unclear. Per the germline V gene, CDR1 is LNHDA and CDR2 is SQIVND (reference sequence). V was shortened by 7 bases and J by 0 bases, with 12 bases between the two germline ends. This CDR3 region has 14 residues. This CDR3 reads CASTSSVTNYGYTF. The CDR3 DNA sequence: TGTGCCAGTACCTCTTCCGTAACTAACTATGGCTACACCTTC.

This rearrangement joins TRBV5-1 to TRBJ2-1, with D perhaps TRBD1 (6 bases). This CDR3 region has 19 residues. Trimming took 0 bases from V and 0 from J, leaving 19 bases between them. The germline CDR1 and CDR2 sequences are SGHRS and YFSETQ. The CDR3 protein is CASSLVAQGSMSSYNEQFF. The CDR3 DNA reads as TGCGCCAGCAGCTTGGTGGCACAGGGTTCTATGAGCTCCTACAATGAGCAGTTCTTC. Filled out from reference TRBV5-1 and TRBJ2-1, the complete variable domain reads KAGVTQTPRYLIKTRGQQVTLSCSPISGHRSVSWYQQTPGQGLQFLFEYFSETQRNKGNFPGRFSGRQFSNSRSEMNVSTLELGDSALYLCASSLVAQGSMSSYNEQFFGPGTRLTVL.